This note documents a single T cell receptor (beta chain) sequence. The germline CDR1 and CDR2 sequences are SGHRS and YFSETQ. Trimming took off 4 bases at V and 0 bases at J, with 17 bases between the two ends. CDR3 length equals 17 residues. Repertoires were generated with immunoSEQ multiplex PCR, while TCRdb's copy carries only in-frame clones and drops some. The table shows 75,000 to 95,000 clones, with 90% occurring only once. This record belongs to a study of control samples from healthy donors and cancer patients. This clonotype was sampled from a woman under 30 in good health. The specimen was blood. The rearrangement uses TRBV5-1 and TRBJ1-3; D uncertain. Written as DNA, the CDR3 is TGCGCCAGCAGCCTGGAGGATCCGTTTTTCTCTGGAAACACCATATATTTT. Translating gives CASSLEDPFFSGNTIYF.